The 26 T cell receptor beta chains below all came from one sample that was sequenced in a study of cytomegalovirus exposure and HLA in healthy donors. The PCR used 60 Vbeta and 13 Jbeta primers. TCRdb's table, derived via immunoSEQ multiplex PCR, lists solely in-frame clones and lacks some. There are about 160,000 clones in the sample; 80% occur only once, and around 6.9% lies in the top ten. The sample consisted of PBMCs. These receptor sequences come from a male donor in good health and CMV-seropositive.

The chain couples TRBV19 to TRBJ2-7, with TRBD1 matching 7 bases. The germline V gene encodes CDR1 LNHDA and CDR2 SQIVND (reference sequence). J lost 0 bases, V lost 5 bases, and 4 bases had no gene match. CDR3 length equals 14 residues. The CDR3 reads CASSPRDSSYEQYF. The CDR3 nucleotides read TGTGCCAGTAGTCCGAGGGACAGCTCCTACGAGCAGTACTTC. Using reference TRBV19 and TRBJ2-7 for the parts outside the CDR3, the full variable domain is DGGITQSPKYLFRKEGQNVTLSCEQNLNHDAMYWYRQDPGQGLRLIYYSQIVNDFQKGDIAEGYSVSREKKESFPLTVTSAQKNPTAFYLCASSPRDSSYEQYFGPGTRLTVT.

V usage is TRBV27 and J usage is TRBJ1-1; D gene ambiguous. CDR3 size: 14 residues. Deletions cut 0 bases from V and 1 base from J, with 6 bases between. CDR1 is MNHEY, CDR2 SMNVEV, per germline (reference sequence). CDR3 residues: CASSLSAGNTEAFF. The CDR3, as DNA: TGTGCCAGCAGTTTATCGGCAGGGAACACTGAAGCTTTCTTT.

The chain links TRBV5-6 to TRBJ2-5; D might be TRBD2 (6 bases). Matching the DNA end better, TRBJ2-7 makes the J call doubtful. Per the germline V gene, CDR1 is SGHDT and CDR2 is YYEEEE. The CDR3 loop spans 16 amino acids. CDR3 protein: CASSSRGRGSSYEQYF. The DNA for the CDR3 is TGTGCCAGCAGCTCCCGCGGGCGGGGCAGCTCCTACGAGCAGTACTTC.

The genes are TRBV9 and TRBJ1-6; D gene uncertain. The length of the CDR3 is 14 residues. CDR1 is SGDLS, CDR2 YYNGEE, per germline. V shed 3 bases and J shed 10 bases, with 14 bases lying between them. This CDR3 reads CASSAGTALSPLHF. The CDR3, as DNA: TGTGCCAGCAGCGCCGGTACCGCGTTGTCACCCCTCCACTTT. The full variable domain, in which reference TRBV9 and TRBJ1-6 provide the parts outside the CDR3, is DSGVTQTPKHLITATGQRVTLRCSPRSGDLSVYWYQQSLDQGLQFLIQYYNGEERAKGNILERFSAQQFPDLHSELNLSSLELGDSALYFCASSAGTALSPLHFGNGTRLTVT.

This chain links TRBV19 with TRBJ1-5; no definite D call. The V end was cut by 3 bases, the J end by 9 bases, with 15 bases between. The CDR3 has 14 amino acids. The germline V gene encodes CDR1 LNHDA and CDR2 SQIVND (reference sequence). CDR3 loop: CASSIEKFGSPQHF. CDR3 DNA sequence: TGTGCCAGTAGTATCGAAAAATTCGGGTCGCCCCAGCATTTT.

The chain has TRBV11-1 and TRBJ1-1; D ambiguous. Germline assignment: CDR1 SGHAT and CDR2 FQDESV (reference sequence). The ends were cut back, 0 bases at V and 1 base at J, with 12 bases in the middle. This CDR3 is built from 16 residues. This CDR3 reads CASSLAAERRNTEAFF. The CDR3 DNA reads TGTGCCAGCAGCTTAGCGGCGGAAAGAAGGAACACTGAAGCTTTCTTT.

The chain joins TRBV2 to TRBJ2-1; 11 bases are a match to TRBD2. The CDR3 is made up of 16 amino acids. Germline V CDR1 and CDR2: SNHLY, FYNNEI. The V gene end was trimmed by 6 bases and the J gene end by 8 bases; junction bases not matched to a gene: 12. Here the CDR3 reads CASSALTSGNLYEQFF. CDR3 nucleotide sequence: TGTGCCAGCAGCGCCCTGACTAGCGGGAACTTATATGAGCAGTTCTTC.

The chain joins TRBV5-6 to TRBJ2-7; TRBD2 might be the D (6 bases). V lost 4 bases to trimming and J lost 6 bases, with 23 bases between them. The CDR3 is made up of 16 amino acids. Germline V gives CDR1 SGHDT, CDR2 YYEEEE. CDR3 coding DNA: TGTGCCAGCAGCCCGGGAGTGGTACGGAGGGGACTCGAGCAGTACTTC. It translates to CASSPGVVRRGLEQYF.

V and J are TRBV29-1 and TRBJ1-5, with TRBD1 as a possible D gene (5 bases). The germline CDR1 and CDR2 sequences are SQVTM and ANQGSEA. The CDR3 totals 12 residues. The V gene lost 6 bases and the J gene lost 4 bases, with 10 bases spanning the gap. CDR3 amino acids: CSVAGGNQPQHF. CDR3 DNA sequence: TGCAGCGTCGCCGGGGGGAATCAGCCCCAGCATTTT.

V usage is TRBV19 and J usage is TRBJ1-2; 8 bases agree with TRBD1. This CDR3 region has 15 residues. The junction had 8 bases not matched to a gene; V was cut back by 5 bases and J by 3 bases. The germline V gene has CDR1 LNHDA and CDR2 SQIVND (reference sequence). This CDR3 is CASSLQGVLDYGYTF. In DNA form, the CDR3 reads TGTGCCAGTAGTCTACAGGGGGTTTTGGACTATGGCTACACCTTC.

This sequence joins TRBV14 and TRBJ2-7; TRBD2 agrees at 9 bases. V shed 3 bases and J 0 bases; nucleotides not matched to a gene: 3. CDR3 size: 15 residues. Germline V CDR1 and CDR2: SGHDN, FVKESK. The CDR3 sequence is CASSQGGRGSYEQYF. CDR3 sequence (DNA): TGTGCCAGCAGCCAGGGCGGGAGGGGCTCCTACGAGCAGTACTTC.

The chain combines TRBV27 with TRBJ2-7, with a tentative D call TRBD2 (5 bases). V was shortened by 7 bases and J by 1 base, with 20 bases between the two germline ends. The CDR3 has 16 amino acids. Per the germline V gene, CDR1 is MNHEY and CDR2 is SMNVEV (reference sequence). The CDR3 sequence: CASKSQQAGESYEQYF. CDR3 sequence (DNA): TGTGCCAGCAAATCCCAACAAGCCGGGGAATCCTACGAGCAGTACTTC.

This rearrangement joins TRBV2 to TRBJ2-5; 7 nucleotides align to TRBD1. Matching the DNA end better, TRBJ2-7 makes the J call doubtful. The germline gives CDR1 SNHLY, CDR2 FYNNEI. The CDR3 has 14 amino acids. The CDR3 loop reads CASSGRQGTYEQYF. The CDR3 DNA reads TGTGCCAGCAGTGGGCGACAGGGCACCTACGAGCAGTACTTC.

V is TRBV2 and J is TRBJ1-5; D call uncertain. CDR1 is SNHLY and CDR2 is FYNNEI in the germline V gene. The CDR3 spans 14 residues. Trimming took 6 bases from V and 0 from J, leaving 9 bases between them. The CDR3 nucleotides are TGTGCCAGCAGCGCAGAGGGTAGCAATCAGCCCCAGCATTTT. Its protein is CASSAEGSNQPQHF.

The rearrangement uses TRBV29-1 and TRBJ2-5; 8 bases line up with TRBD2. The J call may be incorrect, as the DNA end agrees better with TRBJ2-7. Germline V gene data show CDR1 as SQVTM and CDR2 as ANQGSEA. The CDR3 runs 14 residues. The CDR3 nucleotides read TGCAGCGTCGTGACTAGCGCGCGCTCCTACGAGCAGTACTTC. Protein: CSVVTSARSYEQYF.

V gene TRBV19 combines with J gene TRBJ2-5, with 12 bases identical to TRBD2. Germline V CDR1 and CDR2: LNHDA, SQIVND (reference sequence). The V segment lost 7 bases and the J segment 13 bases; nucleotides outside the gene matches: 19. The CDR3 consists of 16 residues. The CDR3 sequence: CASTHLGLAGTDSLYF. The CDR3 bases are TGTGCCAGTACCCACCTAGGACTAGCGGGAACGGATTCCCTGTACTTC.

The gene calls are TRBV5-1 and TRBJ1-4; 7 nucleotides line up with TRBD1. Germline V lookup: CDR1 SGHRS, CDR2 YFSETQ. The CDR3 has 14 residues. The V segment lost 3 bases and the J segment 6 bases; nucleotides outside the gene matches: 5. CDR3 protein: CASSSTRGDEKLFF. The CDR3 DNA follows: TGCGCCAGCAGCTCAACCAGGGGGGATGAAAAACTGTTTTTT.

This clone was seen once. This chain joins TRBV19 and TRBJ2-2, with TRBD2 identical over 7 bases. V lost 6 bases, J lost 3 bases, and 7 bases stayed unmatched. Germline V lookup: CDR1 LNHDA, CDR2 SQIVND (reference sequence). This CDR3 spans 15 amino acids. Here the CDR3 reads CASSVASGYTGELFF. Written as DNA, the CDR3 is TGTGCCAGTAGCGTCGCTAGCGGTTACACCGGGGAGCTGTTTTTT.

The chain employs TRBV18 and TRBJ2-2, with TRBD1 matching 8 bases. The ends lost 3 bases at V and 3 bases at J; junction bases unmatched: 3. The CDR3 loop spans 15 amino acids. Germline-derived CDR1 and CDR2 are KGHSH and LQKENI. The DNA for the CDR3 is TGTGCCAGCTCACCCAGGGGGCGAGACACCGGGGAGCTGTTTTTT. Encoded protein: CASSPRGRDTGELFF.

V is TRBV28 and J is TRBJ1-6; D not resolved. The CDR3 covers 13 residues. The germline V and J ends were trimmed by 7 bases and 4 bases, with 8 bases remaining between them. Germline values: CDR1 MDHEN, CDR2 SYDVKM. The CDR3 nucleotides are TGTGCCAGCAAGTCCGAGTATAATTCACCCCTCCACTTT. Residues: CASKSEYNSPLHF.

This clone was picked up a small number of times. This CDR3 is CASSQDPPGSQETQYF. Here the CDR3 DNA reads TGCGCCAGCAGCCAAGATCCCCCGGGATCCCAAGAGACCCAGTACTTC. This chain connects TRBV4-1 to TRBJ2-5, with D perhaps TRBD2 (5 bases). V dropped 0 bases and J dropped 1 base, with 12 bases sitting between them. CDR1 is MGHRA and CDR2 is YSYEKL in the germline V gene. The CDR3 has 16 residues.

This chain uses TRBV19 with TRBJ2-5, with D possibly being TRBD2 (7 bases). The V end was cut by 8 bases, the J end by 5 bases, with 21 bases between. Germline loops: CDR1 LNHDA, CDR2 SQIVND (reference sequence). This CDR3 is built from 15 residues. CDR3 sequence (DNA): TGTGCCAGTCAAGAGGCGGGGGCGGTTGGGGAGACCCAGTACTTC. Its translation is CASQEAGAVGETQYF. Drawing the rest from reference TRBV19 and TRBJ2-5, the complete variable domain is DGGITQSPKYLFRKEGQNVTLSCEQNLNHDAMYWYRQDPGQGLRLIYYSQIVNDFQKGDIAEGYSVSREKKESFPLTVTSAQKNPTAFYLCASQEAGAVGETQYFGPGTRLLVL.

The J gene is TRBJ2-1, the V gene TRBV21-1; the table's D call TRBD1 went unverified against the DNA. TRBV21-1 is assigned pseudogene status. CDR3 length: 12 residues. The CDR3 DNA sequence: TGTGCCCGAGGACAGGGCGACAATGAGCAGTTCTTC. Protein: CARGQGDNEQFF.

This chain joins TRBV28 and TRBJ2-7, with 11 bases that match TRBD1. V lost 10 bases to trimming and J lost 3 bases; unmatched junction nucleotides: 8. This CDR3 is 14 amino acids long. CDR1 is MDHEN and CDR2 is SYDVKM in the germline V gene. The CDR3 DNA reads as TGTGCCACCATAGGACAGGGGGCGGACTACGAGCAGTACTTC. Translating gives CATIGQGADYEQYF.

This chain connects TRBV5-4 to TRBJ2-5; D uncertain. This CDR3 contains 15 residues. V dropped 4 bases and J dropped 4 bases, with 17 bases sitting between them. Germline V gene sequence: CDR1 SGHNT, CDR2 YYREEE (reference sequence). The CDR3 DNA is TGTGCCAGCAGCCGCGCTAGTGGCCCGTTAGAGACCCAGTACTTC. As protein: CASSRASGPLETQYF.

The chain carries TRBV27 and TRBJ2-7; D gene unclear. The CDR3 length is 14 residues. Trimming removed 3 bases from V and 0 bases from J, with 9 bases in between. Germline V gives CDR1 MNHEY, CDR2 SMNVEV (reference sequence). The CDR3 DNA reads TGTGCCAGCAGTTTCCGCGGAAGCTCCTACGAGCAGTACTTC. Protein: CASSFRGSSYEQYF.